This T cell receptor (beta chain) was documented in a study of cytomegalovirus exposure and HLA in healthy donors. The CDR3 is made up of 13 amino acids. Germline V CDR1 and CDR2: MNHNS, SASEGT. V was clipped by 6 bases and J by 3 bases, with 11 bases between them. Study-wide results and limits: In a later analysis, DRB1 alleles had the most associated TCRs; HLA-C alleles the fewest. A later analysis linked a missense variant in DCLRE1C to the trimming of TCR beta V and J genes.

The study ran its PCR with 60 Vbeta and 13 Jbeta primers. Here immunoSEQ multiplex PCR was the method, and the copy in TCRdb shows in-frame clones only, minus some. The sample shows approximately 190,000 clones, about 83% of them seen only once. With regard to this clone: The antigen is unknown.

This receptor was taken from a middle-aged man in good health and CMV-seropositive. This chain links TRBV6-1 with TRBJ1-2; no clear D gene. The sequenced material came from PBMCs. CDR3 region: CASRSPRDYGYTF. CDR3 nucleotides: TGTGCCAGCAGGTCTCCACGGGACTATGGCTACACCTTC.